What follows is one TCR beta chain and its context. Its antigen is currently unknown. TCRdb re-called the reads with MiXCR, one entry per CDR3 protein. The sample records 110,000 to 150,000 distinct CDR3 sequences, 5% to 6.5% being singletons. Unmatched junction bases numbered 8, after V lost 5 bases and J lost 5 bases. The V gene's germline CDR1 is SGHVS and CDR2 FQNEAQ. CDR3 length: 15 residues. This sample is drawn from a study of T cell repertoires in cytomegalovirus infection. Whole-study context: CMV infection together with matching HLA type was indicated by public TCR beta signatures.

Whole-study results and caveats: The ex vivo response was dominated by HLA-C-restricted CMV-specific TCR beta clonotypes. Adding up the frequency of public TCR beta families identified people who carried CMV plus the relevant HLA.

This receptor was identified in a human donor in good health (CMV status not recorded). Some clones in this sample may be carry-over from other donors' samples. The V call is TRBV7-8, the J call TRBJ2-3; 9 bases align to TRBD1. The specimen sequenced was PBMCs. This CDR3 is CASSLGTGSVDTQYF. DNA for the CDR3: TGTGCCAGCAGCCTTGGGACAGGGTCCGTAGATACGCAGTATTTT.